Listed below are T cell receptor beta chains from one sample, sequenced in a study of CD8+ T cells in alopecia areata. Clones were read by immunoSEQ multiplex PCR, and TCRdb kept only the in-frame ones, dropping some. The table lists around 200,000 clones, about 64% of them singletons. The starting material was CD4+ T cells sorted from blood, obtained at week 4, from a patient treated with tofacitinib. Receptors originate from a human donor with alopecia areata. The CDR3 runs from the conserved cysteine through the conserved F or W. D genes are given only for firm matches. Rows may omit the clone size; those that give it use once, few, many or a size class.

. | TRBJ2-5 | . | TRBV4-3 | CASSQDLGWETQYF | TGCGCCAGCAGCCAAGATCTCGGGTGGGAGACCCAGTACTTC
. | TRBJ1-1 | . | TRBV2 | CASKIGNTEAFF | TGTGCCAGCAAGATTGGGAACACTGAAGCTTTCTTT
. | TRBJ2-7 | . | TRBV7-9 | CASSLSRRQGGTYEQYF | TGTGCCAGCAGCTTATCCCGGCGGCAGGGGGGTACCTACGAGCAGTACTTC
. | TRBJ1-2 | TRBD1 | TRBV9 | CASSPGTGYGYTF | TGTGCCAGCAGCCCCGGGACAGGCTATGGCTACACCTTC
. | TRBJ2-5 | TRBD2 | TRBV4-2 | CASSLLAGGPRPTQYF | TGTGCCAGCAGCTTACTAGCGGGGGGGCCAAGACCCACCCAGTACTTC
. | TRBJ2-7 | TRBD1 | TRBV28 | CASGQGGPYEQYF | TGTGCCAGCGGACAGGGTGGCCCCTACGAGCAGTACTTC
few | TRBJ1-1 | TRBD1 | TRBV5-1 | CASSPMTGGNTEAFF | TGCGCCAGCAGCCCGATGACAGGGGGGAACACTGAAGCTTTCTTT
. | TRBJ2-2 | . | TRBV7-2 | CASSLSAFGTGELFF | TGTGCCAGCAGCTTATCGGCGTTTGGCACCGGGGAGCTGTTTTTT
. | TRBJ2-5 | TRBD2 | TRBV5-1 | CASSRAGVTQYF | TGCGCCAGCAGCAGGGCGGGGGTGACCCAGTACTTC
. | TRBJ2-7 | TRBD1 | TRBV5-1 | CASSFQQGTEQYF | TGCGCCAGCAGCTTCCAACAGGGGACCGAGCAGTACTTC
few | TRBJ2-3 | . | TRBV11-2 | CASSFHSGGTDTQYF | TGTGCCAGCAGCTTTCATAGTGGGGGCACAGATACGCAGTATTTT
. | TRBJ1-6 | . | TRBV25-1 | CASSDGGGGSPLHF | TGTGCCAGCAGTGATGGGGGGGGAGGTTCACCCCTCCACTTT
. | TRBJ1-5 | . | TRBV29-1 | CSVEEPLGQPQHF | TGCAGCGTTGAAGAGCCCCTAGGGCAGCCCCAGCATTTT
. | TRBJ2-6 | TRBD1 | TRBV7-8 | CASSLRDRDSGANVLTF | TGTGCCAGCAGCTTAAGGGACAGGGACTCTGGGGCCAACGTCCTGACTTTC
. | TRBJ1-6 | TRBD1 | TRBV12-5 | CASGQGQTNSPLHF | TGTGCTAGTGGCCAGGGACAGACTAATTCACCCCTCCACTTT
. | TRBJ2-5 | TRBD1 | TRBV9 | CASSVGTGAETQYF | TGTGCCAGCAGCGTAGGGACAGGGGCAGAGACCCAGTACTTC
. | TRBJ1-3 | . | TRBV5-1 | CASSFGGLGNTIYF | TGCGCCAGCAGCTTCGGGGGGCTTGGAAACACCATATATTTT
. | TRBJ2-1 | . | TRBV10-3 | CAISEAGRTYNEQFF | TGTGCCATCAGTGAGGCGGGGAGGACCTACAATGAGCAGTTCTTC
. | TRBJ2-3 | TRBD2 | TRBV5-1 | CASSLGSSGNTDTQYF | TGCGCCAGCAGCTTGGGATCTAGCGGGAACACAGATACGCAGTATTTT
. | TRBJ1-4 | . | TRBV5-6 | CASSSAEGPGLEYEKLFF | TGTGCCAGCAGCTCAGCCGAGGGCCCAGGTTTAGAGTATGAAAAACTGTTTTTT
few | TRBJ1-1 | TRBD1 | TRBV30 | CAWRGTAYTEAFF | TGTGCCTGGAGAGGGACAGCTTACACTGAAGCTTTCTTT
. | TRBJ2-3 | TRBD1 | TRBV5-1 | CASSTGQDWDTQYF | TGCGCCAGCAGCACCGGACAGGACTGGGATACGCAGTATTTT